This T cell receptor (beta chain) emerged from a study of blood T cell repertoires in COVID-19. This CDR3 region has 14 residues. V shed 4 bases and J 5 bases; nucleotides not matched to a gene: 8. Looked up from germline, CDR1 is SQVTM and CDR2 is ANQGSEA. Measured with immunoSEQ multiplex PCR; TCRdb has only the in-frame clones, and not every one. The repertoire holds over 130,000 clones, with about nine tenths as singletons. The clonotype was recovered from a woman at least 80 years old with acute or convalescent COVID-19. The sequencing input was peripheral blood. The rearrangement links TRBV29-1 to TRBJ2-5; 9 positions match TRBD2. The CDR3 sequence is CSVAPGLAFETQYF. CDR3 nucleotide sequence: TGCAGCGTTGCGCCGGGACTAGCTTTTGAGACCCAGTACTTC.